What follows are 12 T cell receptor beta chains derived from one specimen sequenced in a study of T cell repertoires in cytomegalovirus infection (dated by TCRdb to about 2019). Data came from an Illumina HiSeq 1500. TCRdb trimmed the raw reads at Q25, called clones with MiXCR and kept productive beta chains. Rows merge per CDR3 protein into single entries with the most common DNA and genes. This sample comprises around 210,000 distinct CDR3 sequences, 6.5% of them detected only once. In total, the top ten clones hold under 7.5% of the sample. Sequenced material: PBMCs. The receptors derive from a human donor in good health (CMV status not recorded). Some clones in this sample may be carry-over from other donors' samples.

At least ten counts were recorded for this clonotype. The chain is built from TRBV2 and TRBJ2-4; no reliable D call. This CDR3 contains 14 residues. Trimming stripped 2 bases from V and 9 bases from J, with 14 bases between. Per the germline V gene, CDR1 is SNHLY and CDR2 is FYNNEI. CDR3 sequence: CASSEFIQVLIQYF. CDR3 in DNA: TGTGCCAGCAGTGAATTTATCCAGGTCCTCATTCAGTACTTC.

The sample holds many counts of this clonotype. The rearrangement uses TRBV28 and TRBJ1-1; D is ambiguous. The germline gives CDR1 MDHEN, CDR2 SYDVKM. The CDR3 has 13 residues. The V and J ends lost 3 bases and 0 bases respectively, with 5 bases between them. The CDR3 loop reads CASSFNLNTEAFF. The CDR3, as DNA: TGTGCCAGCAGTTTTAACCTGAACACTGAAGCTTTCTTT.

This clonotype was recorded at least ten times. J is TRBJ1-5 and V is TRBV4-2; possibly TRBD1 for D (5 bases). V lost 0 bases, J lost 2 bases, and 11 bases lay in between. Germline CDR1 and CDR2: LGHNA and YNFKEQ. The CDR3 loop spans 16 amino acids. CDR3 sequence (DNA): TGTGCCAGCAGCCAAGATAGGGGAACAGGCAATCAGCCCCAGCATTTT. As protein: CASSQDRGTGNQPQHF.

Worth noting for this clonotype: One junction end does not reproduce the germline sequence, and a read error may be involved. This chain uses TRBV20-1 with TRBJ2-3; 9 nucleotides align to TRBD1. The CDR3 covers 16 residues. The V gene's germline CDR1 is DFQATT and CDR2 SNEGSKA (reference sequence). CDR3 DNA: TGCGGTGCAGCCCTCAACAGGGGGCGTAGCACAGATACGCAGTATTTT. Amino acid sequence: CGAALNRGRSTDTQYF.

The table lists this clonotype with many counts. The chain carries TRBV25-1 and TRBJ2-3; TRBD2 matches at 16 bases. The V gene's germline CDR1 is MGHDK and CDR2 SYGVNS. The trim removed 6 bases at V and 4 bases at J, leaving 7 bases unmatched. The CDR3 runs 17 residues. The CDR3 sequence is CASRGTSGGDGPDTQYF. The DNA of the CDR3 is TGTGCCAGCAGAGGGACTAGCGGGGGGGACGGTCCAGATACGCAGTATTTT. Combining the CDR3 with reference TRBV25-1 and TRBJ2-3 gives the whole variable domain EADIYQTPRYLVIGTGKKITLECSQTMGHDKMYWYQQDPGMELHLIHYSYGVNSTEKGDLSSESTVSRIRTEHFPLTLESARPSHTSQYLCASRGTSGGDGPDTQYFGPGTRLTVL.

This clonotype was counted at least ten times. The chain employs TRBV20-1 and TRBJ2-5; D might be TRBD2 (5 bases). V shed 3 bases and J shed 3 bases, with 5 bases lying between them. CDR1 DFQATT and CDR2 SNEGSKA come from the germline V gene (reference sequence). The CDR3 is made up of 11 amino acids. CDR3 residues: CSASGEETQYF. CDR3 in DNA: TGCAGTGCTAGCGGGGAAGAGACCCAGTACTTC.

This clonotype was recorded at least ten times. This chain connects TRBV7-2 to TRBJ2-7, with 7 bases that match TRBD2. This CDR3 contains 16 residues. Germline CDR1 is SGHTA and CDR2 is FQGNSA. Trimming cost V 1 base and J 4 bases; bases outside gene matches: 10. The CDR3 region is CASSLVSGGSLYEQYF. The DNA for the CDR3 is TGTGCCAGCAGCTTAGTATCTGGCGGGAGCCTTTACGAGCAGTACTTC.

This clonotype was seen many times. The V and J genes are TRBV5-6 and TRBJ1-4, with D possibly TRBD1 on 5 matching bases. Germline CDR1 and CDR2: SGHDT and YYEEEE. V lost 4 bases and J lost 7, with 11 bases in between. This CDR3 comprises 13 residues. CDR3 bases: TGTGCCAGCAGCGGCGGAGACAGTGAAAAACTGTTTTTT. It yields the protein CASSGGDSEKLFF.

The gene calls are TRBV14 and TRBJ1-6, with D tentatively TRBD1 (6 bases). CDR3 length equals 14 residues. Deletions cut 3 bases from V and 10 bases from J, with 13 bases between. The germline V gene encodes CDR1 SGHDN and CDR2 FVKESK. The CDR3 DNA reads TGTGCCAGCAGCCATCCAGGGGAAGGGTCACCCCTCCACTTT. Residues: CASSHPGEGSPLHF.

This sequence joins TRBV6-6 and TRBJ2-7, with 8 nucleotides matching TRBD1. This CDR3 spans 14 amino acids. The J segment lost 6 bases and the V segment lost 5 bases, leaving 9 bases of the junction unmatched. Germline loops: CDR1 MNHNY, CDR2 SVGAGI (reference sequence). As DNA, the CDR3 is TGTGCCAGCAGTCCCGACAGGGGATTTGGCGAGCAGTACTTC. Translation gives CASSPDRGFGEQYF.

The rearrangement uses TRBV25-1 and TRBJ1-3, with D uncertain. The CDR3 runs 15 residues. Trimming removed 2 bases at V and 2 bases at J, with 10 bases between. The V gene's germline CDR1 is MGHDK and CDR2 SYGVNS. In DNA, the CDR3 is TGTGCCAGCAGTGAAAATTGGGGAGCTGGAAACACCATATATTTT. This sequence encodes CASSENWGAGNTIYF.

This clonotype has at least ten counts. This chain uses TRBV20-1 with TRBJ2-2; 9 nucleotides line up with TRBD1. V lost 0 bases, J lost 5 bases, and 7 bases stayed unmatched. The CDR3 extends over 16 amino acids. The germline CDR1 and CDR2 sequences are DFQATT and SNEGSKA (reference sequence). The CDR3 bases are TGCAGTGCTAGAGATGCACAGACAGGGGGAACCGGGGAGCTGTTTTTT. Translated, it gives CSARDAQTGGTGELFF.